This T cell receptor (beta chain) was identified during a study of blood T cell repertoires in COVID-19. Study information: Samples taken during acute and convalescent COVID-19 were collected in the United States, Italy and Spain. T cells, B-cell-depleted T cells, or PBMCs provided the cDNA or gDNA that served as material.

In this sample, this clone turned up once. This CDR3 has 16 amino acids. J gave up 4 bases and V 0 bases, and 7 bases lay outside the gene matches. The germline gives CDR1 SGHVS, CDR2 FNYEAQ. Original methodology: Estimation of nucleated cell counts was performed using reference gene primer amplification. Libraries were prepared by immunoSEQ multiplex PCR; TCRdb keeps only in-frame clonotypes and omits some of them. The V and J calls and the clone size are those of that table, but D and trimming were determined from the DNA. The table lists under 350,000 clones, around 86% of them singletons. Material for sequencing was peripheral blood. This chain connects TRBV7-6 to TRBJ1-1, with 8 positions matching TRBD1. The clonotype was recovered from a man aged 65 to 85 with acute or convalescent COVID-19. CDR3 nucleotides: TGTGCCAGCAGCTTAGCAGGACAGGGCACAGGCACTGAAGCTTTCTTT. It codes for CASSLAGQGTGTEAFF.